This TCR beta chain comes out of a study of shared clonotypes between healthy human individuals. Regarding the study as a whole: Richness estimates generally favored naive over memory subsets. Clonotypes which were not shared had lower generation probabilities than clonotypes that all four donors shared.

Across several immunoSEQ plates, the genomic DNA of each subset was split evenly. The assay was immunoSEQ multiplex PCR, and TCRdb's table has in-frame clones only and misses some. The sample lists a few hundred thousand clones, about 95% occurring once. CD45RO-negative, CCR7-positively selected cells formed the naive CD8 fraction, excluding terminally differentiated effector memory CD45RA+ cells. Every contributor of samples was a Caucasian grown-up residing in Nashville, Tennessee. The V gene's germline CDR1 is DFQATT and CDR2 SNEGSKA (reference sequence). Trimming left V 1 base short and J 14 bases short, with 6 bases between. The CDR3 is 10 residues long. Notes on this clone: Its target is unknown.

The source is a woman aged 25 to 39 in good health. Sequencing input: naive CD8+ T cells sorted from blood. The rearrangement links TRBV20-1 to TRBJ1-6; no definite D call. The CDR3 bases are TGCAGTGCTAGAGCTTCCACCCTCCACTTT. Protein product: CSARASTLHF.